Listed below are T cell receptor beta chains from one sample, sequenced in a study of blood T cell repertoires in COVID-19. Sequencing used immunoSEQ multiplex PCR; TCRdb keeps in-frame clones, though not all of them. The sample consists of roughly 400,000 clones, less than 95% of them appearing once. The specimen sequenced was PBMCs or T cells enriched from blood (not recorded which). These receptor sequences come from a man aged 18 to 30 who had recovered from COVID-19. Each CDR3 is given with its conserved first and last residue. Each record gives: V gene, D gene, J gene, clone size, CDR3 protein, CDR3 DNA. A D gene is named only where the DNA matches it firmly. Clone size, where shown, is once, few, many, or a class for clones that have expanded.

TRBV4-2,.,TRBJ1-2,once,CASSPREGGDYGYTF,TGTGCCAGCAGCCCCCGGGAGGGGGGGGACTATGGCTACACCTTC
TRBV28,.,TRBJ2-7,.,CAISPTTGEAYEQYF,TGTGCCATTTCACCTACTACAGGGGAGGCCTACGAGCAGTACTTC
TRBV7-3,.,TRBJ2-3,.,CASSLIGSSADTQYF,TGTGCCAGCAGCTTAATCGGTTCGTCTGCAGATACGCAGTATTTT
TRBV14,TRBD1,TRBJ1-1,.,CASSRKGKGALMNTEAFF,TGTGCCAGCAGCCGAAAGGGGAAGGGGGCCCTAATGAACACTGAAGCTTTCTTT
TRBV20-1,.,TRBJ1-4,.,CSASGVEEKLFF,TGCAGTGCTAGTGGGGTGGAGGAAAAACTGTTTTTT
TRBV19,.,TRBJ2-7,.,CASSITSDGGYEQYF,TGTGCCAGTAGTATTACGTCAGACGGAGGCTACGAGCAGTACTTC
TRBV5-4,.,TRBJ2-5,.,CASSLGLRGLETQYF,TGTGCCAGCAGCTTGGGCTTACGAGGGCTAGAGACCCAGTACTTC
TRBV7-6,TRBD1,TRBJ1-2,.,CASSLRGTGLIDGYTF,TGTGCCAGCAGCTTAAGGGGGACAGGGTTGATTGATGGCTACACCTTC
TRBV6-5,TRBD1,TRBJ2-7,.,CASSATGQGYEQYF,TGTGCCAGCAGCGCGACGGGACAGGGGTACGAGCAGTACTTC
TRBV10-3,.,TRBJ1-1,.,CAHGGGITEAFF,TGTGCCCATGGGGGAGGGATTACTGAAGCTTTCTTT
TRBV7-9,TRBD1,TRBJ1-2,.,CASSSRDRASGDYGYTF,TGTGCCAGCAGCTCCCGGGACAGGGCGTCAGGGGACTATGGCTACACCTTC
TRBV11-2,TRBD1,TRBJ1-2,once,CASSTLASPRGANYGYTF,TGTGCCAGCAGCACACTAGCCTCCCCCAGGGGGGCTAACTATGGCTACACCTTC
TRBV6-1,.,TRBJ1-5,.,CASSEEGRGDNQPQHF,TGTGCCAGCAGTGAAGAGGGACGGGGGGACAATCAGCCCCAGCATTTT
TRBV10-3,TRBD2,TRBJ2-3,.,CAISLAGSTDTQYF,TGTGCCATCTCCCTAGCGGGAAGCACAGATACGCAGTATTTT
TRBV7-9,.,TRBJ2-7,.,CASSPKGLLSYEQYF,TGTGCCAGCAGCCCTAAGGGACTTTTATCCTACGAGCAGTACTTC
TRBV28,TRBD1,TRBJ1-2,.,CASSLPRDRGQDGYTF,TGTGCCAGCAGTTTACCCCGGGACAGGGGGCAGGACGGCTACACCTTC
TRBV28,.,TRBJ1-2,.,CASSAPGFGYGYTF,TGTGCCAGCAGTGCTCCGGGATTCGGCTATGGCTACACCTTC
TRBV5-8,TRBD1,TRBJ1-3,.,CASSPTGGDGNTIYF,TGTGCCAGCAGCCCGACAGGGGGAGATGGAAACACCATATATTTT
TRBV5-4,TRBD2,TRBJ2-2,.,CASSLGFAGGHTGELFF,TGTGCCAGCAGCTTGGGGTTTGCGGGGGGGCACACCGGGGAGCTGTTTTTT
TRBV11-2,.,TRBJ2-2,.,CASRRRGGELFF,TGTGCCAGCAGAAGACGGGGCGGGGAGCTGTTTTTT
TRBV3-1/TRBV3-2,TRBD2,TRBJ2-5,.,CASSQWVAGVRQETQYF,TGTGCCAGCAGCCAATGGGTAGCGGGGGTTCGTCAAGAGACCCAGTACTTC
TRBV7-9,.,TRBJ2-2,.,CASSLPFGELFF,TGTGCCAGCAGCTTACCGTTCGGGGAGCTGTTTTTT
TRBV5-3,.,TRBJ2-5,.,CARSLETPQETQYF,TGTGCCAGAAGCTTGGAAACACCCCAAGAGACCCAGTACTTC
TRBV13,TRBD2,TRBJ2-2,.,CASSIRPPGLAGAGAGELFF,TGTGCCAGCAGTATTCGCCCTCCGGGACTAGCGGGAGCTGGCGCCGGGGAGCTGTTTTTT
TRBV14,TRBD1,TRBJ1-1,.,CASSPGTAEAFF,TGTGCCAGCAGCCCCGGGACAGCTGAAGCTTTCTTT
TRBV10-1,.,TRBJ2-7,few,CASSESSQGEQYF,TGCGCCAGCAGTGAGTCATCGCAGGGCGAGCAGTACTTC
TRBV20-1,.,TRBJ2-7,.,CSASLGQIASYEQYF,TGCAGTGCTAGTCTTGGACAGATCGCCTCCTACGAGCAGTACTTC
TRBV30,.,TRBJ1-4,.,CAWSRGFANEKLFF,TGTGCCTGGAGCCGAGGTTTTGCTAATGAAAAACTGTTTTTT